A single sample is the source of the 12 T cell receptor beta chains below, sequenced in a study of blood T cells in healthy people across ages. Next came a second PCR, run for roughly 6 to 11 cycles, which used a sample-barcoded 5' primer along with a J-beta primer mix. From the 5' RACE reads, TCRdb called clonotypes with MiXCR, one entry per CDR3 protein. The repertoire has around 670,000 distinct CDR3 sequences, 25% to 35% of them found once; the top ten carry approximately 15%. Sequenced: blood. These receptors were obtained from a woman of 80 years or more in good health.

This clonotype was seen ten or more times. The chain carries TRBV30 and TRBJ2-5; no reliable D call. V was trimmed by 1 base and J by 11 bases, leaving 11 bases between them. Germline values: CDR1 GTSNPN, CDR2 SVGIG (reference sequence). This CDR3 is built from 11 residues. The chain's CDR3 is CAWSALGSQYF. The CDR3 nucleotides read TGTGCCTGGAGTGCTCTAGGTTCGCAGTACTTC. The complete variable domain, with remaining parts taken from reference TRBV30 and TRBJ2-5, reads SQTIHQWPATLVQPVGSPLSLECTVEGTSNPNLYWYRQAAGRGLQLLFYSVGIGQISSEVPQNLSASRPQDRQFILSSKKLLLSDSGFYLCAWSALGSQYFGPGTRLLVL.

On this clonotype: This may be a read error: a much more frequent sequence differs by one nucleotide. The chain combines TRBV20-1 with TRBJ2-5; TRBD1 might be the D (8 bases). V lost 6 bases and J 11 bases, leaving 22 bases between the germline ends. Per the germline V gene, CDR1 is DFQATT and CDR2 is SNEGSKA (reference sequence). This CDR3 region has 13 residues. The CDR3 spells CSATGGAYGEQYF. The CDR3 DNA is TGCAGTGCAACAGGGGGGGCCTACGGTGAGCAGTACTTC.

Regarding this clonotype: It may be a read error: a sequence one base away is much more abundant. Since the CDR3 does not end with the conserved phenylalanine or tryptophan, this likely comes from a read error. V and J are TRBV5-1 and TRBJ1-2; D uncertain. Germline lookup yields CDR1 SGHRS and CDR2 YFSETQ. V gave up 0 bases and J gave up 7 bases, with 13 bases separating them. There are 14 residues in the CDR3. CDR3 region: CASSLDQSRSGYTV. In DNA, the CDR3 is TGCGCCAGCAGCTTGGACCAGAGCCGGAGTGGCTACACCGTC.

The DNA for the CDR3 is TGTGCCCGGGGCTCCGGTCCTCGCACAGATACGCAGTATTTT. Amino acids: CARGSGPRTDTQYF. This sequence joins TRBV30 and TRBJ2-3, with D perhaps assigned TRBD1 or TRBD2 (5 bases each). This CDR3 is 14 amino acids long. Trimming removed 8 bases at V and 1 base at J, with 16 bases between. Germline V gives CDR1 GTSNPN, CDR2 SVGIG (reference sequence).

V usage is TRBV7-2 and J usage is TRBJ2-7; D may be TRBD1 or TRBD2 (5 bases each). Trimming took off 3 bases at V and 9 bases at J, with 18 bases between the two ends. The V gene's germline CDR1 is SGHTA and CDR2 FQGNSA. CDR3 size: 14 residues. CDR3 in DNA: TGTGCCAGCAGCTTTGGCGGAATCCGGGACCCGCAGTACTTC. It is translated as CASSFGGIRDPQYF.

Many counts were recorded for this clonotype. The genes are TRBV28 and TRBJ1-6; tentatively, D is TRBD1 (5 bases). Germline loops: CDR1 MDHEN, CDR2 SYDVKM. The V gene lost 4 bases and the J gene lost 0 bases, with 16 bases spanning the gap. The CDR3 consists of 18 residues. The CDR3 coding sequence is TGTGCCAGCAGTTCTCCGGCAGGGAGGAGCTCCTATAATTCACCCCTCCACTTT. Translated, it gives CASSSPAGRSSYNSPLHF.

This clonotype showed up many times. The chain joins TRBV6-6 to TRBJ2-3; TRBD1 matches 8 bases. Germline CDR1 MNHNY, CDR2 SVGAGI (reference sequence). This CDR3 has 15 residues. V shed 6 bases, J shed 6 bases, and the junction held 11 bases outside the gene matches. The CDR3 sequence: CASSADRVIEDTQYF. The CDR3 DNA reads as TGTGCCAGCAGCGCGGACAGGGTAATTGAGGATACGCAGTATTTT.

Only a few counts were recorded for this clonotype. It may be a read error: a sequence one base away is much more abundant. The rearrangement links TRBV9 to TRBJ1-2; D possibly corresponds to TRBD1 (5 bases). V gave up 4 bases and J gave up 4 bases, with 11 bases separating them. The CDR3 has 13 amino acids. Germline CDR1 and CDR2: SGDLS and YYNGEE. CDR3: CASSPRDAYGYTF. The CDR3 nucleotides read TGTGCCAGCAGCCCGCGGGACGCCTATGGCTACACCTTC. Combining the CDR3 with reference TRBV9 and TRBJ1-2 gives the whole variable domain DSGVTQTPKHLITATGQRVTLRCSPRSGDLSVYWYQQSLDQGLQFLIQYYNGEERAKGNILERFSAQQFPDLHSELNLSSLELGDSALYFCASSPRDAYGYTFGSGTRLTVV.

This clonotype has at least ten counts. This chain joins TRBV24-1 and TRBJ2-5; 8 nucleotides agree with TRBD1. Losses at the gene ends were 5 bases for V and 5 bases for J; bases not matched to a gene: 9. Germline CDR1 KGHDR, CDR2 SFDVKD. This CDR3 has 15 amino acids. The CDR3 protein is CATSAEDRVGETQYF. The CDR3 DNA sequence: TGTGCCACCAGTGCCGAGGACAGGGTCGGGGAGACCCAGTACTTC.

This clonotype was observed many times. The chain carries TRBV6-1 and TRBJ2-5; D ambiguous. The CDR3 has 11 residues. In germline, CDR1 is MNHNS, CDR2 SASEGT. Trimming pared 3 bases from V and 7 bases from J, leaving 6 bases between. CDR3 residues: CASSDVGTQYF. The CDR3 DNA reads as TGTGCCAGCAGTGACGTCGGGACCCAGTACTTC.

This rearrangement joins TRBV5-1 to TRBJ2-7; possibly TRBD1 for D (6 bases). In germline, CDR1 is SGHRS, CDR2 YFSETQ. The CDR3 loop spans 15 amino acids. Deletions cut 3 bases from V and 7 bases from J, with 20 bases between. The DNA of the CDR3 is TGCGCCAGCAGCTCGACAGGCGTTGACCCAGGGGAGCAGTACTTC. Its translation: CASSSTGVDPGEQYF.

This clonotype was observed many times. The chain links TRBV5-1 to TRBJ2-1, with a weak D call TRBD1 (6 bases). The CDR3 loop spans 18 amino acids. In germline, CDR1 is SGHRS, CDR2 YFSETQ. V lost 3 bases and J 4 bases, leaving 23 bases between the germline ends. CDR3 in amino acids: CASSSTGWGRGTYNEQFF. The CDR3 bases are TGCGCCAGCAGCTCCACCGGCTGGGGCAGGGGAACTTACAATGAGCAGTTCTTC.